This paragraph reports one T cell receptor (beta chain). Its antigen is not known. 60 Vbeta and 13 Jbeta primers were used in PCR. Here immunoSEQ multiplex PCR was the method, and the copy in TCRdb shows in-frame clones only, minus some. This sample has over 75,000 clones, with around 80% found just once. The sample belongs to a study of cytomegalovirus exposure and HLA in healthy donors. The study's findings and limits: Specificity for CMV antigens was confirmed in vitro for a few of the CMV-associated chains. Being productive about 87% or about 30% of the time was typical of most TCR beta V segments in an earlier analysis.

V shed 9 bases, J shed 4 bases, and the junction held 10 bases outside the gene matches. Germline assignment: CDR1 MDHEN and CDR2 SYDVKM. CDR3 size: 14 residues. The sequenced sample was PBMCs. The chain combines TRBV28 with TRBJ1-2; 8 positions agree with TRBD1. The sequence derives from a man in his sixties in good health and CMV-seropositive. CDR3 residues: CASGQGDTPYGYTF. The DNA of the CDR3 is TGTGCCAGTGGACAGGGCGATACGCCCTATGGCTACACCTTC.